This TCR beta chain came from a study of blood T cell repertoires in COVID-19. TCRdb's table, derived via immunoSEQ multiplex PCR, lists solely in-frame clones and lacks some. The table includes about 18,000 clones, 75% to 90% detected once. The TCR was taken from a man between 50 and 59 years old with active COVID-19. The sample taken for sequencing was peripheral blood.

In DNA, the CDR3 is TGTGCCGTACCGAACAGGGGGCGCGGTACTGAAGCTTTCTTT. Residues: CAVPNRGRGTEAFF. The gene calls are TRBV7-9 and TRBJ1-1, with TRBD1 matching over 9 bases. V gave up 11 bases and J gave up 5 bases; unmatched junction bases: 12. The germline V gene encodes CDR1 SEHNR and CDR2 FQNEAQ (reference sequence). CDR3 length equals 14 residues.